Presented here are 29 T cell receptor beta chains from one specimen sequenced in a study of cytomegalovirus exposure and HLA in healthy donors. PCR used 60 Vbeta primers and 13 Jbeta primers. Data came from immunoSEQ multiplex PCR; TCRdb stores just in-frame clones and leaves some out. Of around 130,000 clones listed, around 80% are singletons. The sequenced sample consisted of PBMCs. The receptor set was obtained from a woman between 18 and 29 years old in good health and CMV-seronegative.

This clone appeared a few times. The chain links TRBV19 to TRBJ1-4, with a weak D call TRBD1 (6 bases). Trimming removed 5 bases from V and 13 bases from J, with 20 bases in between. The germline V gene has CDR1 LNHDA and CDR2 SQIVND (reference sequence). CDR3 size: 14 residues. As DNA, the CDR3 is TGTGCCAGTAGTGCCCTGACAGGCTTTGTGGGACTGTTTTTT. This gives the protein CASSALTGFVGLFF. Full variable domain (outside the CDR3, taken from reference TRBV19 and TRBJ1-4): DGGITQSPKYLFRKEGQNVTLSCEQNLNHDAMYWYRQDPGQGLRLIYYSQIVNDFQKGDIAEGYSVSREKKESFPLTVTSAQKNPTAFYLCASSALTGFVGLFFGSGTQLSVL.

CDR3 residues: CASSLARLGGTGELFF. In DNA, the CDR3 is TGCGCCAGCAGCTTGGCTCGCCTGGGGGGCACCGGGGAGCTGTTTTTT. The chain joins TRBV5-1 to TRBJ2-2, with D possibly matching TRBD2 (6 bases). The CDR3 length is 16 residues. The germline CDR1 and CDR2 sequences are SGHRS and YFSETQ. V lost 0 bases, J lost 4 bases, and 13 bases lay in between.

This chain uses TRBV5-1 with TRBJ2-5, with no clear D. Germline CDR1 reads SGHRS; CDR2 reads YFSETQ. The CDR3 is 13 residues long. Trimming left V 4 bases short and J 3 bases short, with 10 bases between. CDR3 residues: CASSLATEETQYF. In nucleotides, the CDR3 is TGCGCCAGCAGCCTGGCAACGGAAGAGACCCAGTACTTC.

This chain links TRBV30 with TRBJ1-1; 9 positions agree with TRBD1. This CDR3 has 18 residues. J lost 5 bases, V lost 5 bases, and 21 bases had no gene match. The germline V gene has CDR1 GTSNPN and CDR2 SVGIG (reference sequence). DNA for the CDR3: TGTGCCTGGGGATCTCAAACGTGGGGACAGGGTTTTTGGACTGAAGCTTTCTTT. Its translation: CAWGSQTWGQGFWTEAFF.

A single count supports this clone. The chain has TRBV11-2 and TRBJ2-1; 10 bases agree with TRBD2. The CDR3 is made up of 15 amino acids. Germline CDR1 reads SGHAT; CDR2 reads FQNNGV. V lost 5 bases and J lost 8; bases outside the gene matches: 9. CDR3 coding DNA: TGTGCCAGCAGCCCCAGTCTAGCGGGAGAAGATGAGCAGTTCTTC. This translates into CASSPSLAGEDEQFF.

This clone has only a few counts. The genes are TRBV6-1 and TRBJ2-5; 10 positions match TRBD1. Per germline, CDR1 MNHNS and CDR2 SASEGT. V dropped 8 bases and J dropped 5; count of bases not matched to a gene: 8. This CDR3 has 14 amino acids. CDR3 region: CASRRDRGGETQYF. The CDR3, as DNA: TGTGCCAGCCGCCGGGACAGGGGCGGGGAGACCCAGTACTTC.

This clone appeared a few times. J is TRBJ1-1 and V is TRBV7-2, with D possibly TRBD1 on 6 matching bases. Germline V gene sequence: CDR1 SGHTA, CDR2 FQGNSA. CDR3 length: 14 amino acids. Between the trimmed V and J ends, which lost 5 bases and 7 bases, there was a span of 17 bases. The chain's CDR3 is CASSGGQKAIEAFF. CDR3 bases: TGTGCCAGCAGCGGAGGACAGAAAGCTATTGAAGCTTTCTTT.

This clone was seen repeatedly, ten times or more. This chain links TRBV4-1 with TRBJ2-3; 12 bases agree with TRBD2. The germline V gene encodes CDR1 MGHRA and CDR2 YSYEKL. The CDR3 is 16 amino acids. The V and J ends lost 0 bases and 5 bases, in that order; junction bases with no gene match: 3. CDR3 in amino acids: CASSQDWGLAGDTQYF. CDR3 sequence (DNA): TGCGCCAGCAGCCAAGATTGGGGACTAGCGGGAGATACGCAGTATTTT.

The J gene is TRBJ1-2, the V gene TRBV7-9; 8 nucleotides line up with TRBD1. Germline CDR1 and CDR2: SEHNR and FQNEAQ (reference sequence). Unmatched junction bases numbered 3, after V lost 0 bases and J lost 3 bases. The CDR3 length is 15 residues. In nucleotides, the CDR3 is TGTGCCAGCAGCTTAGCGGCAGGGGGCGACTATGGCTACACCTTC. Translated: CASSLAAGGDYGYTF.

This clone was counted between two and nine times. Distinct nucleotide sequences in the sample also encode this CDR3. The rearrangement links TRBV6-1 to TRBJ2-7, with 13 bases lining up with TRBD2. The junction had 0 bases not matched to a gene; V was cut back by 1 base and J by 3 bases. The CDR3 runs 15 residues. The germline CDR1 and CDR2 sequences are MNHNS and SASEGT. In nucleotides, the CDR3 is TGTGCCAGCAGTGAAGGGACTAGCGGGAGCTACGAGCAGTACTTC. Its protein product is CASSEGTSGSYEQYF.

The chain links TRBV5-4 to TRBJ2-3, with 13 bases lining up with TRBD2. The ends lost 0 bases at V and 1 base at J; junction bases unmatched: 5. Germline CDR1 reads SGHNT; CDR2 reads YYREEE (reference sequence). The CDR3 is made up of 18 amino acids. This chain's CDR3 is CASSLATSGRAGTDTQYF. Written as DNA, the CDR3 is TGTGCCAGCAGCTTGGCAACTAGCGGGAGGGCGGGCACAGATACGCAGTATTTT.

The genes are TRBV2 and TRBJ2-7; 11 nucleotides match TRBD1. Germline trimming cut 0 bases from V and 4 bases from J; bases unmatched to any gene: 2. Germline CDR1 reads SNHLY; CDR2 reads FYNNEI. The CDR3 contains 15 residues. The CDR3 loop reads CASSEAGQGGYEQYF. CDR3 nucleotide sequence: TGTGCCAGCAGTGAAGCGGGACAGGGGGGGTACGAGCAGTACTTC.

This clone is a singleton in its sample. This chain links TRBV4-1 with TRBJ2-2; the match to TRBD2 covers 11 bases. Unmatched junction bases numbered 6, after V lost 2 bases and J lost 7 bases. The germline V gene has CDR1 MGHRA and CDR2 YSYEKL. This CDR3 has 16 residues. CDR3 region: CASSQPLAGDGGELFF. CDR3 nucleotides: TGCGCCAGCAGCCAACCACTAGCGGGGGACGGCGGGGAGCTGTTTTTT.

The chain uses TRBV6-5 and TRBJ2-2, with 9 bases matching TRBD1. The CDR3 is 14 amino acids. Germline V gene data show CDR1 as MNHEY and CDR2 as SVGAGI. Trimming removed 7 bases from V and 3 bases from J; junction bases left unmatched: 3. Written as DNA, the CDR3 is TGTGCCAGCAAAAGGGACAGGGACACCGGGGAGCTGTTTTTT. This translates into CASKRDRDTGELFF.

The chain joins TRBV27 to TRBJ1-5; 8 bases fit TRBD1. This CDR3 is built from 15 residues. Germline CDR1 is MNHEY and CDR2 is SMNVEV (reference sequence). J was trimmed by 4 bases and V by 2 bases; bases with no gene match: 4. The chain's CDR3 is CASSLGTGGNQPQHF. In nucleotides, the CDR3 is TGTGCCAGCAGTTTAGGTACAGGGGGAAATCAGCCCCAGCATTTT.

Only a few counts were recorded for this clone. This chain uses TRBV7-6 with TRBJ2-3; no definite D call. Trimming pared 2 bases from V and 3 bases from J, leaving 9 bases between. CDR1 and CDR2 (germline): SGHVS, FNYEAQ. The CDR3 runs to 14 residues. CDR3 in DNA: TGTGCCAGCAGCTTATCACTGGTTACAGATACGCAGTATTTT. It translates to CASSLSLVTDTQYF.

This clone was detected a few times. This chain uses TRBV19 with TRBJ2-7, with a tentative D call TRBD2 (6 bases). Germline CDR1 LNHDA, CDR2 SQIVND (reference sequence). This CDR3 has 16 residues. Trimming pared 5 bases from V and 5 bases from J, leaving 22 bases between. DNA for the CDR3: TGTGCCAGTAGTTGGGACTTAGCTTCCGGGATTCACGAGCAGTACTTC. It translates to CASSWDLASGIHEQYF.

This clone was seen more than once but under ten times. This chain links TRBV6-5 with TRBJ1-1; 8 bases line up with TRBD1. Germline V lookup: CDR1 MNHEY, CDR2 SVGAGI. After removal of 6 bases from V and 1 base from J, the junction contained 7 bases not matched to a gene. CDR3 size: 15 residues. For the CDR3, the DNA is TGTGCCAGCAGCAGGGGGCCCGATTGGAACACTGAAGCTTTCTTT. Amino acid sequence: CASSRGPDWNTEAFF.

This chain connects TRBV7-9 to TRBJ2-7; TRBD2 matches at 8 bases. V was pared by 5 bases and J by 0 bases, with 9 bases of the junction left unmatched. CDR3 length equals 16 residues. CDR1 is SEHNR and CDR2 is FQNEAQ in the germline V gene (reference sequence). The CDR3 DNA is TGTGCCAGCAGCCCGACGGGCGGGAGGAGCTCCTACGAGCAGTACTTC. Translated: CASSPTGGRSSYEQYF.

The sample holds a few counts of this clone. V and J are TRBV14 and TRBJ2-1, with unresolved D. The germline V gene has CDR1 SGHDN and CDR2 FVKESK. The CDR3 covers 15 residues. V was pared by 0 bases and J by 0 bases, with 6 bases between. The CDR3 nucleotides are TGTGCCAGCAGCCAAGAGCCGAGCTCCTACAATGAGCAGTTCTTC. The encoded protein is CASSQEPSSYNEQFF.

CDR3 residues: CASSYRRTINTGELFF. The CDR3 coding sequence is TGTGCCAGCAGTTACCGACGGACAATTAACACCGGGGAGCTGTTTTTT. V gene TRBV27 combines with J gene TRBJ2-2, with D maybe TRBD1 (5 bases). CDR1 MNHEY and CDR2 SMNVEV come from the germline V gene (reference sequence). The CDR3 spans 16 residues. Trimming took off 4 bases at V and 2 bases at J, with 14 bases between the two ends.

The chain couples TRBV2 to TRBJ2-5, with 9 bases matching TRBD2. The CDR3 extends over 17 amino acids. Trimming cost V 6 bases and J 0 bases; bases outside gene matches: 11. CDR1 is SNHLY and CDR2 is FYNNEI in the germline V gene. The CDR3 sequence: CASSRASGIGYQETQYF. DNA of the CDR3: TGTGCCAGCAGCAGGGCTAGCGGGATCGGATACCAAGAGACCCAGTACTTC.

The J gene is TRBJ2-1, the V gene TRBV19; 12 bases are a match to TRBD2. Germline CDR1 LNHDA, CDR2 SQIVND (reference sequence). The CDR3 has 16 amino acids. V lost 3 bases, J lost 5 bases, and 5 bases stayed unmatched. The CDR3 is CASSMVLAGGNNEQFF. The CDR3, as DNA: TGTGCCAGTAGTATGGTTCTAGCGGGAGGGAACAATGAGCAGTTCTTC.

The CDR3 reads CASSFYSTEAFF. The CDR3 nucleotides read TGTGCCAGCAGCTTTTACTCCACTGAAGCTTTCTTT. V is TRBV5-4 and J is TRBJ1-1; no reliable D call. The CDR3 is made up of 12 amino acids. Germline V gives CDR1 SGHNT, CDR2 YYREEE (reference sequence). V was cut by 2 bases and J by 4 bases, with 6 bases left in between. Supplemented by reference TRBV5-4 and TRBJ1-1, the full variable domain reads ETGVTQSPTHLIKTRGQQVTLRCSSQSGHNTVSWYQQALGQGPQFIFQYYREEENGRGNFPPRFSGLQFPNYSSELNVNALELDDSALYLCASSFYSTEAFFGQGTRLTVV.

The rearrangement links TRBV4-1 to TRBJ1-3; D unclear. The CDR3 sequence is 15 residues long. Trimming shortened V by 4 bases and J by 3 bases, and 13 bases separated the two germline ends. The germline CDR1 and CDR2 sequences are MGHRA and YSYEKL. The CDR3 sequence is CASSPTVVVGNTIYF. Written as DNA, the CDR3 is TGCGCCAGCAGCCCCACGGTGGTGGTTGGAAACACCATATATTTT.

This clone was picked up a small number of times. The CDR3 protein is CASSGTGTGTEQYF. CDR3 DNA sequence: TGTGCCAGCAGTGGGACCGGGACAGGGACCGAGCAGTACTTC. The chain links TRBV25-1 to TRBJ2-7; 9 nucleotides align to TRBD1. This CDR3 has 14 amino acids. Germline loops: CDR1 MGHDK, CDR2 SYGVNS. V lost 4 bases and J lost 6; bases outside the gene matches: 7.

The rearrangement uses TRBV11-3 and TRBJ2-2; TRBD1 might be the D (5 bases). The CDR3 consists of 16 residues. Germline CDR1 SGHNT, CDR2 YENEEA. V was trimmed by 0 bases and J by 2 bases, leaving 10 bases between them. CDR3: CASSLDWGPNTGELFF. DNA of the CDR3: TGTGCCAGCAGCTTAGACTGGGGCCCCAACACCGGGGAGCTGTTTTTT.

This clone was picked up a small number of times. This sequence joins TRBV19 and TRBJ1-1; no firm D call. The CDR3 length is 13 residues. Germline-derived CDR1 and CDR2 are LNHDA and SQIVND (reference sequence). V dropped 3 bases and J dropped 4 bases, with 9 bases sitting between them. This CDR3 reads CASSIGEGTEAFF. DNA for the CDR3: TGTGCCAGTAGTATTGGGGAGGGCACTGAAGCTTTCTTT.

V is TRBV19 and J is TRBJ2-3, with D tentatively TRBD1 (6 bases). Per the germline V gene, CDR1 is LNHDA and CDR2 is SQIVND (reference sequence). The CDR3 loop spans 16 amino acids. Trimming took 5 bases from V and 0 from J, leaving 15 bases between them. In nucleotides, the CDR3 is TGTGCCAGTAGTCCCGACCAGGGGCCCAGCACAGATACGCAGTATTTT. Residues: CASSPDQGPSTDTQYF. Filled out from reference TRBV19 and TRBJ2-3, the complete variable domain reads DGGITQSPKYLFRKEGQNVTLSCEQNLNHDAMYWYRQDPGQGLRLIYYSQIVNDFQKGDIAEGYSVSREKKESFPLTVTSAQKNPTAFYLCASSPDQGPSTDTQYFGPGTRLTVL.